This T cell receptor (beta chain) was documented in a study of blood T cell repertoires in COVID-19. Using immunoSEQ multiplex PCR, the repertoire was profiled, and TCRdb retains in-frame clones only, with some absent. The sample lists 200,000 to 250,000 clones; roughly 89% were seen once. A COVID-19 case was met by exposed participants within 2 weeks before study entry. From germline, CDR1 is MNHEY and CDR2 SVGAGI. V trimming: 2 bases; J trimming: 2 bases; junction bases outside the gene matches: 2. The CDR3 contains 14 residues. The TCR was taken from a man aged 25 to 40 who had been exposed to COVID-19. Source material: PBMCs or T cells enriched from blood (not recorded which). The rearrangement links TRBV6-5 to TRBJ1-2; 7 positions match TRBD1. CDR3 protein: CASSYDRANYGYTF. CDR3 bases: TGTGCCAGCAGTTACGACAGGGCGAACTATGGCTACACCTTC.